This T cell receptor (beta chain) was identified during a study of shared clonotypes between healthy human individuals (dated by TCRdb to about 2020). Study-level background: A couple of women and a few men aged 18 to 49 years were included in the cohort. For each donor, CD4 naive and CD4 memory were each run on three plates, CD8 naive on two plates, and CD8 memory on one plate. To estimate repertoire size and how much clonotype sharing occurs between individuals, the study deeply sequenced the blood TCR repertoires of roughly 5 healthy adults. To increase sequencing depth and limit assay-specific biases, different laboratories used diverse techniques to prepare libraries and sequence TCR repertoires. Per donor, leukapheresis produced somewhere between about 0.85 and 10 billion PBMCs.

Reading from cysteine to phenylalanine, the CDR3 counts 13 amino acids. The kept DNA is CDR3 alone, 39 bases in frame from the first base. Trimming costs V 3 bases and J 5 bases, and their ends lie 8 bases apart. Based on the germline V gene (reference sequence), the CDR1 and CDR2 sequences are MNHEY and SMNVEV. Donors were healthy HIV-negative adults with no recently reported acute infections or vaccinations. Only Caucasian adults living in Nashville, Tennessee, USA were represented among the donors. Magnetic negative selection was used to enrich CD4+ T cells, after which naive cells were positively selected on CD45RA and the negative fraction became the memory subset. Blood was obtained by leukapheresis, after which PBMCs were separated by Ficoll-Histopaque density gradient centrifugation and cryopreserved in liquid nitrogen vapor phase. Analytical flow cytometry was used to check the purity and quantity of each magnetically sorted T cell population. From each sorted fraction, genomic DNA was isolated and quantified by UV absorbance on a Nanodrop 2000c.

With regard to this clone: This clone's antigen is unknown. No much larger clone is present one base from it, and per-base qualities are unavailable.

Using the deep immunoSEQ assay, TCR CDR3 regions were amplified from genomic DNA by multiplex PCR. For each cell subset, the extracted genomic DNA was distributed evenly across all wells of several immunoSEQ 96-well plates, and each plate served as one replicate. Each replicate PCR for sorted subsets received approximately 220 ng genomic DNA, equal to about 30,000 T cell genomes. The purified libraries were quantified using a Qubit 3.0 fluorometer, sized with a Bioanalyzer 2100, and then quantified again using the KAPA Library Quantification kit. Every immunoSEQ 96-well plate was sequenced on a dedicated single-read 150-cycle Illumina NextSeq 550 flow cell. The authors' pipeline ran thus. Because only junctional sequences without quality scores were contained in the immunoSEQ output, filtering matching that applied to full-length reads could not be performed. To assign V/J genes and CDR3, sequences were annotated against IMGT germline references using PyIR, a Python wrapper for IgBLAST v1.9. Reads were filtered out if the reads had weak V/J assignments (E-value above 1e-6), no CDR3, stop codons, out-of-frame junctions, or ambiguous translated residues. A V3J clonotype was defined by an identical inferred V gene, J gene, and CDR3 amino acid sequence. Percentage overlap between repertoires was computed as shared unique clonotypes divided by the size of the smaller repertoire. RTK rarefaction, the Chao1 estimator, and Recon v2.1 estimates of unobserved clonotypes were used to assess repertoire richness. OLGA was used to compute generation probabilities for all TCRbeta clonotypes that the gDNA method yielded from a handful of donors. Entries here come from immuneACCESS through TCRdb and include only in-frame sequences with V and J called. Some clones fail to appear in such tables; in the studies checked, an unresolved V gene covers under half of the shortfall, and the cause of the remainder is unknown. The DNA was the basis for D and trimming; V, J and clone size are from that table. A total of over a million clones appear in this sample, roughly 74% of them only once. The ten largest clonotypes hold under 0.8% of the sample.

Paper-wide results and their limitations: Because the study included only a small number of donors, the genetic and exposure-history diversity represented was limited. Even with the large sequencing depth, rarefaction of the sorted-subset datasets indicated that sequencing was incomplete. Compared with non-shared clonotypes, the clonotypes found in all four sorted-subset donors had higher generation probabilities. Pairwise subsampling led to the expectation that sequencing depth would affect the degree of clonotype sharing among donors. Roughly 5% of naive CD4, 3.5% of naive CD8, about 2.4% of memory CD4, and approximately 0.4% of memory CD8 clonotypes were shared across several donors. Sampling was limited to blood, and TCR repertoires in tissue likely differ from TCR repertoires in blood. Naive subsets generally had larger estimated clonotype richness than memory subsets did.

The clonotype comes from a man between 18 and 35 years old in good health. Some clones in this sample may be carry-over from other donors' samples. What was sequenced was memory CD4+ T cells from PBMCs. This specimen's cell subset or site label, interpreted: CD45RA-negative fraction. The sequence joins TRBV27 to TRBJ1-5; a confident D gene designation cannot be given. The nucleotide sequence reads as follows: TGTGCCAGCAGTTTGGGCAGCTATCAGCCCCAGCATTTT. This sequence encodes CASSLGSYQPQHF.